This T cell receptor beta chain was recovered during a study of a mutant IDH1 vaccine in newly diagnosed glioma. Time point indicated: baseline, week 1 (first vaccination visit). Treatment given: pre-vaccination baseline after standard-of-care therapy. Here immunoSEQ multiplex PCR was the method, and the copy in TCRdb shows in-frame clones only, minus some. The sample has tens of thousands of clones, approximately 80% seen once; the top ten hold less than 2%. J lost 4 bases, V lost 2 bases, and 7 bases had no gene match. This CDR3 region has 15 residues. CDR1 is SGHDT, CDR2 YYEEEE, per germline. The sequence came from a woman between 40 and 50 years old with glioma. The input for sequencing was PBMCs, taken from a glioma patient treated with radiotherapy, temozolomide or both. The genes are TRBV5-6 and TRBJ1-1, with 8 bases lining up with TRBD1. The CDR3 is CASSFNQGARTEAFF. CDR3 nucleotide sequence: TGTGCCAGCAGCTTCAATCAGGGGGCGCGCACTGAAGCTTTCTTT.